The next 24 T cell receptor beta chains were all read from a single sample in a study of cytomegalovirus exposure and HLA in healthy donors. It was with 60 Vbeta and 13 Jbeta primers that the PCR ran. Produced via immunoSEQ multiplex PCR; TCRdb's table is partial and in-frame only. The table includes under 200,000 clones, 60% to 85% detected once. Sequenced material: PBMCs. The receptors shown here come from a male donor in good health and CMV-seropositive.

The rearrangement joins TRBV30 to TRBJ1-4; D gene uncertain. This CDR3 comprises 13 residues. The V gene's germline CDR1 is GTSNPN and CDR2 SVGIG (reference sequence). V was clipped by 4 bases and J by 10 bases, with 16 bases between them. The CDR3 loop reads CAWTMEGGRKLFF. The CDR3, as DNA: TGTGCCTGGACCATGGAGGGAGGTCGAAAACTGTTTTTT. Looking up the rest from reference TRBV30 and TRBJ1-4 gives the full variable domain: SQTIHQWPATLVQPVGSPLSLECTVEGTSNPNLYWYRQAAGRGLQLLFYSVGIGQISSEVPQNLSASRPQDRQFILSSKKLLLSDSGFYLCAWTMEGGRKLFFGSGTQLSVL.

In regard to this clone: The same CDR3 is also encoded by other DNA sequences in this sample. The V gene is TRBV5-1, the J gene TRBJ2-3, with 8 bases fitting TRBD2. The J segment lost 0 bases and the V segment lost 2 bases, leaving 8 bases of the junction unmatched. The germline gives CDR1 SGHRS, CDR2 YFSETQ. This CDR3 has 17 amino acids. CDR3: CASSFGLAGASTDTQYF. Written as DNA, the CDR3 is TGCGCCAGCAGCTTCGGACTAGCTGGGGCCAGCACAGATACGCAGTATTTT.

CDR3 sequence: CASSSEGLAGYNEQFF. CDR3 bases: TGTGCCAGCAGTAGTGAGGGACTAGCGGGGTACAATGAGCAGTTCTTC. The rearrangement uses TRBV6-4 and TRBJ2-1; 13 bases agree with TRBD2. Looked up from germline, CDR1 is MRHNA and CDR2 is SNTAGT. The CDR3 sequence is 16 residues long. The ends lost 5 bases at V and 4 bases at J; junction bases unmatched: 5.

CDR3 sequence (DNA): TGTGCCAGCAGCTTGGGGACAGGGCGCGAGCAGTACTTC. Its protein is CASSLGTGREQYF. The chain has TRBV5-4 and TRBJ2-5, with TRBD1 identical over 8 bases. The end of the DNA aligns better with TRBJ2-7, so the J call may be wrong. The CDR3 spans 13 residues. The germline V gene encodes CDR1 SGHNT and CDR2 YYREEE (reference sequence).

The chain links TRBV29-1 to TRBJ1-2; D perhaps matches TRBD1 (5 bases). V was trimmed by 4 bases and J by 3 bases, leaving 15 bases between them. The CDR3 sequence is 14 residues long. Germline CDR1 and CDR2: SQVTM and ANQGSEA. CDR3 amino acids: CSVAVGRYDYGYTF. The CDR3 nucleotides are TGCAGCGTTGCCGTGGGGCGGTACGACTATGGCTACACCTTC.

The CDR3 here is CASRMSVTNYGYTF. The CDR3 DNA sequence: TGTGCCAGCAGAATGAGTGTCACCAACTATGGCTACACCTTC. J is TRBJ1-2 and V is TRBV7-2, with no clear D. Germline loops: CDR1 SGHTA, CDR2 FQGNSA. This CDR3 comprises 14 residues. Trimming removed 6 bases at V and 2 bases at J, with 13 bases between.

The gene calls are TRBV2 and TRBJ2-2; 10 nucleotides agree with TRBD2. Germline V CDR1 and CDR2: SNHLY, FYNNEI. The length of the CDR3 is 16 residues. V dropped 5 bases and J dropped 7; count of bases not matched to a gene: 10. CDR3 amino acids: CASSPVTSGEVGELFF. The CDR3 bases are TGTGCCAGCAGTCCCGTCACTAGCGGGGAGGTCGGGGAGCTGTTTTTT. The complete variable domain, with remaining parts taken from reference TRBV2 and TRBJ2-2, reads EPEVTQTPSHQVTQMGQEVILRCVPISNHLYFYWYRQILGQKVEFLVSFYNNEISEKSEIFDDQFSVERPDGSNFTLKIRSTKLEDSAMYFCASSPVTSGEVGELFFGEGSRLTVL.

This chain connects TRBV7-9 to TRBJ2-1, with 9 bases aligning to TRBD2. This CDR3 has 15 residues. Trimming at V came to 4 bases and at J to 3 bases, leaving 4 bases not matched to a gene. Germline lookup yields CDR1 SEHNR and CDR2 FQNEAQ (reference sequence). The CDR3 DNA sequence: TGTGCCAGCAGCTCAGGACTAGCGAGCTACAATGAGCAGTTCTTC. It yields the protein CASSSGLASYNEQFF.

This rearrangement joins TRBV6-5 to TRBJ2-3, with D tentatively TRBD1 (6 bases). V was pared by 4 bases and J by 2 bases, with 16 bases between. The CDR3 extends over 16 amino acids. The V gene's germline CDR1 is MNHEY and CDR2 SVGAGI. DNA of the CDR3: TGTGCCAGCAGTTCCCGAAACCGGGACAACACAGATACGCAGTATTTT. Its protein is CASSSRNRDNTDTQYF.

This rearrangement joins TRBV6-5 to TRBJ2-1, with D possibly being TRBD1 (6 bases). Deletions cut 6 bases from V and 6 bases from J, with 18 bases between. This CDR3 has 15 residues. Germline CDR1 reads MNHEY; CDR2 reads SVGAGI. CDR3 protein: CASRSGAQGGNEQFF. The CDR3, as DNA: TGTGCCAGCAGATCCGGGGCCCAAGGGGGCAATGAGCAGTTCTTC.

V is TRBV9 and J is TRBJ1-5, with D possibly matching TRBD1 (5 bases). CDR3 length equals 15 residues. The V gene's germline CDR1 is SGDLS and CDR2 YYNGEE. V lost 3 bases and J lost 4, with 14 bases in between. The CDR3 reads CASSAGLGTNQPQHF. For the CDR3, the DNA is TGTGCCAGCAGCGCAGGGTTAGGCACGAATCAGCCCCAGCATTTT.

The CDR3 region is CSVEEKDLTGGYTF. CDR3 DNA sequence: TGCAGCGTTGAAGAAAAGGACCTGACGGGAGGCTACACCTTC. The rearrangement uses TRBV29-1 and TRBJ1-2; D not certain. Germline CDR1 and CDR2: SQVTM and ANQGSEA. The ends were cut back, 0 bases at V and 8 bases at J, with 16 bases in the middle. The CDR3 runs 14 residues.

The J gene is TRBJ1-2, the V gene TRBV7-2; D ambiguous. CDR3 length: 12 residues. CDR1 is SGHTA, CDR2 FQGNSA, per germline. V dropped 5 bases and J dropped 14 bases, with 18 bases sitting between them. CDR3 coding DNA: TGTGCCAGCAGCCGATTCCAAGCCTCACCTACCTTC. Its translation is CASSRFQASPTF.

The V gene is TRBV19, the J gene TRBJ2-3; 9 bases align to TRBD1. The CDR3 length is 14 residues. V shed 5 bases, J shed 7 bases, and the junction held 7 bases outside the gene matches. Germline V lookup: CDR1 LNHDA, CDR2 SQIVND (reference sequence). The chain's CDR3 is CASSPGQGTNTQYF. CDR3 nucleotides: TGTGCCAGTAGTCCCGGACAGGGGACAAATACGCAGTATTTT.

This clone was found a few times. This sequence joins TRBV2 and TRBJ1-4; TRBD1 is a possible D gene (6 bases). Looked up from germline, CDR1 is SNHLY and CDR2 is FYNNEI. CDR3 length equals 14 residues. Trimming left V 3 bases short and J 6 bases short, with 11 bases between. This CDR3 is CASSDGKGDEKLFF. The CDR3 coding sequence is TGTGCCAGCAGTGATGGGAAGGGGGATGAAAAACTGTTTTTT.

The gene calls are TRBV18 and TRBJ1-1; D uncertain. Germline V lookup: CDR1 KGHSH, CDR2 LQKENI. CDR3 length: 12 amino acids. Trimming stripped 6 bases from V and 0 bases from J, with 5 bases between. CDR3 protein: CASSSMNTEAFF. CDR3 in DNA: TGTGCCAGCTCTTCCATGAACACTGAAGCTTTCTTT.

This chain links TRBV7-2 with TRBJ2-2, with 7 bases aligning to TRBD1. This CDR3 contains 16 residues. V shed 5 bases, J shed 5 bases, and the junction held 11 bases outside the gene matches. Germline lookup yields CDR1 SGHTA and CDR2 FQGNSA. The CDR3 region is CASSPPDRDRTGELFF. Here the CDR3 DNA reads TGTGCCAGCAGCCCACCCGACAGGGACCGGACCGGGGAGCTGTTTTTT.

This clone was seen only once. The J gene is TRBJ2-7, the V gene TRBV7-8; D is perhaps TRBD2 (6 bases). Germline lookup yields CDR1 SGHVS and CDR2 FQNEAQ. The CDR3 runs to 14 residues. Trimming shortened V by 5 bases and J by 0 bases, and 11 bases separated the two germline ends. The CDR3 DNA follows: TGTGCCAGCAGCCCTCCGGGACTCTCCTACGAGCAGTACTTC. This codes for CASSPPGLSYEQYF.

The genes are TRBV6-5 and TRBJ1-1, with D perhaps matching TRBD1 (5 bases). Trimming removed 6 bases at V and 3 bases at J, with 14 bases between. CDR1 and CDR2 from the germline V gene are MNHEY and SVGAGI. The CDR3 spans 14 residues. The CDR3 region is CASSPHGGDTEAFF. The CDR3 coding sequence is TGTGCCAGCAGCCCCCACGGGGGGGACACTGAAGCTTTCTTT.

The V call is TRBV13, the J call TRBJ2-7; no clear D. The CDR3 contains 13 residues. Germline values: CDR1 PRHDT, CDR2 FYEKMQ (reference sequence). Trimming shortened V by 3 bases and J by 3 bases, and 9 bases separated the two germline ends. The DNA of the CDR3 is TGTGCCAGCAGCTTGAACATGTTCTACGAGCAGTACTTC. It yields the protein CASSLNMFYEQYF. The full variable domain, its missing parts supplied by reference TRBV13 and TRBJ2-7, is AAGVIQSPRHLIKEKRETATLKCYPIPRHDTVYWYQQGPGQDPQFLISFYEKMQSDKGSIPDRFSAQQFSDYHSELNMSSLELGDSALYFCASSLNMFYEQYFGPGTRLTVT.

A note on this clone: Other nucleotide sequences from this sample produce the same CDR3. The rearrangement links TRBV5-1 to TRBJ1-6; 9 nucleotides match TRBD1. This CDR3 is built from 14 residues. V was clipped by 4 bases and J by 13 bases; unmatched bases: 9. The germline gives CDR1 SGHRS, CDR2 YFSETQ. DNA of the CDR3: TGCGCCAGCAGCGTAGGGACAGGGTTTTCGCCCCTCCACTTT. Its protein is CASSVGTGFSPLHF. The complete variable domain, with remaining parts taken from reference TRBV5-1 and TRBJ1-6, reads KAGVTQTPRYLIKTRGQQVTLSCSPISGHRSVSWYQQTPGQGLQFLFEYFSETQRNKGNFPGRFSGRQFSNSRSEMNVSTLELGDSALYLCASSVGTGFSPLHFGNGTRLTVT.

The V and J genes are TRBV5-1 and TRBJ2-6, with 10 bases lining up with TRBD1. The CDR3 is 18 amino acids. The V gene's germline CDR1 is SGHRS and CDR2 YFSETQ. After removal of 0 bases from V and 1 base from J, the junction contained 4 bases not matched to a gene. The CDR3 loop reads CASSLVGTGASGANVLTF. In nucleotides, the CDR3 is TGCGCCAGCAGCTTGGTAGGGACAGGGGCTTCTGGGGCCAACGTCCTGACTTTC.

This clone has a handful of counts. The chain couples TRBV5-1 to TRBJ1-1, with D perhaps TRBD1 (6 bases). Trimming stripped 3 bases from V and 5 bases from J, with 11 bases between. Per the germline V gene, CDR1 is SGHRS and CDR2 is YFSETQ. The CDR3 contains 13 residues. CDR3 residues: CASSSETGTEAFF. In nucleotides, the CDR3 is TGCGCCAGCAGCTCCGAAACAGGGACTGAAGCTTTCTTT.

The chain has TRBV13 and TRBJ2-5; 10 bases match TRBD2. In germline, CDR1 is PRHDT, CDR2 FYEKMQ (reference sequence). The length of the CDR3 is 16 residues. V gave up 0 bases and J gave up 7 bases; unmatched junction bases: 8. CDR3 amino acids: CASSLGPTSGEGTQYF. The CDR3 DNA is TGTGCCAGCAGCTTAGGTCCAACTAGCGGGGAGGGGACCCAGTACTTC.